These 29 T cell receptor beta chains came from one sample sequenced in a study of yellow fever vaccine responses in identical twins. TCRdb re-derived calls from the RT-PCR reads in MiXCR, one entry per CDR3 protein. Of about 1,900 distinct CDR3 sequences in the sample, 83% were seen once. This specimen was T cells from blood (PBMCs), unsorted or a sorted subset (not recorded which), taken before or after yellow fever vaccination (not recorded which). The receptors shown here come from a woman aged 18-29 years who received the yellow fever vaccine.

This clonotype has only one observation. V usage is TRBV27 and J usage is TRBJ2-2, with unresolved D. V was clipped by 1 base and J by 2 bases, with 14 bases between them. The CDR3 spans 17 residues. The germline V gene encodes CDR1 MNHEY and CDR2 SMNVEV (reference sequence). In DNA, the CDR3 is TGTGCCAGCAGTTTATTTGCTGCCACAGAAAACACCGGGGAGCTGTTTTTT. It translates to CASSLFAATENTGELFF.

The CDR3 loop is CASTPGFTADTGELFF. CDR3 DNA sequence: TGTGCCAGCACCCCGGGATTTACAGCCGACACCGGGGAGCTGTTTTTT. The V and J genes are TRBV6-1 and TRBJ2-2; maybe TRBD2 (5 bases). V was cut by 7 bases and J by 3 bases, with 18 bases left in between. CDR3 length: 16 residues. Germline loops: CDR1 MNHNS, CDR2 SASEGT.

The CDR3 region is CAISDGTSGKETQYF. Here the CDR3 DNA reads TGTGCCATCAGTGATGGGACTAGCGGAAAAGAGACCCAGTACTTC. J is TRBJ2-5 and V is TRBV10-3; 11 bases line up with TRBD2. The trim removed 3 bases at V and 3 bases at J, leaving 3 bases unmatched. The CDR3 totals 15 residues. CDR1 and CDR2 (germline): ENHRY, SYGVKD.

The CDR3 here is CSVEDRDRSSYNEQFF. The CDR3 DNA sequence: TGCAGCGTTGAAGACCGGGACCGAAGCTCCTACAATGAGCAGTTCTTC. The chain carries TRBV29-1 and TRBJ2-1; the D gene could be TRBD1 or TRBD2 (5 bases each). Trimming shortened V by 0 bases and J by 0 bases, and 12 bases separated the two germline ends. The CDR3 is 16 amino acids. The V gene's germline CDR1 is SQVTM and CDR2 ANQGSEA.

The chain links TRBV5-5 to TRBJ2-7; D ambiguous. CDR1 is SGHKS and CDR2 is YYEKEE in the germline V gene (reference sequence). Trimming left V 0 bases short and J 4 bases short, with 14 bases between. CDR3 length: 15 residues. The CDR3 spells CASSLVWGIEYEQYV. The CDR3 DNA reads TGTGCCAGCAGCTTGGTGTGGGGTATCGAATACGAGCAGTACGTC.

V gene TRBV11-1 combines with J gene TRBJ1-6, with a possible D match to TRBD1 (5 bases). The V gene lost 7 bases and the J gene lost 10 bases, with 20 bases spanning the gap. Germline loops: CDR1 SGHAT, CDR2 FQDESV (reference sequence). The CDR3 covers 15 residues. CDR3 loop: CASTPEVGTGSPLHF. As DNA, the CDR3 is TGTGCCAGCACCCCGGAAGTCGGGACGGGGTCACCCCTCCACTTT.

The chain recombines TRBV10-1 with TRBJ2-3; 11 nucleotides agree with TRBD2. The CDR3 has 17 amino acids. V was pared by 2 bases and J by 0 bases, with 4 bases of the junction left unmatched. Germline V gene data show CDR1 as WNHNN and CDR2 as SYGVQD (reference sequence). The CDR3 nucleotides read TGCGCCAGCAGTGAGATTCTAGCGGGGGGTAGCACAGATACGCAGTATTTT. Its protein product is CASSEILAGGSTDTQYF.

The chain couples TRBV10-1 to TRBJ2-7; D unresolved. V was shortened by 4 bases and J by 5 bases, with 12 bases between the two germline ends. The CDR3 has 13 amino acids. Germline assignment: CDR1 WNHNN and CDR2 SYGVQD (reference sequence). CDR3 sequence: CASSASGPDEQYF. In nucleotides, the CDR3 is TGCGCCAGCAGTGCGTCTGGGCCCGACGAGCAGTACTTC.

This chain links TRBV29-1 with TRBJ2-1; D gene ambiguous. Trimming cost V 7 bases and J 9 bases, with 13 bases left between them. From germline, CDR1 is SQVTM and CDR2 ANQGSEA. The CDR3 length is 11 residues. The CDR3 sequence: CSADGDGEQFF. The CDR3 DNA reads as TGCAGCGCAGATGGTGATGGTGAGCAGTTCTTC.

The CDR3 DNA is TGTGCCAGCAGCTCCTGGGACAGGACGAACACCGGGGAGCTGTTTTTT. It is translated as CASSSWDRTNTGELFF. The chain recombines TRBV11-2 with TRBJ2-2, with 8 bases identical to TRBD1. The germline CDR1 and CDR2 sequences are SGHAT and FQNNGV. V lost 4 bases and J lost 0; bases outside the gene matches: 4. CDR3 length: 16 amino acids.

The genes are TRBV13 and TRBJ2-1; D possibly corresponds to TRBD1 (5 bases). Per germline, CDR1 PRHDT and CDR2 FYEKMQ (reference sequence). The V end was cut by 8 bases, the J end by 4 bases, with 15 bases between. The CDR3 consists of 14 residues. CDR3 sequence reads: CASAETASYNEQFF. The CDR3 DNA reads TGTGCCAGCGCGGAGACAGCATCATACAATGAGCAGTTCTTC.

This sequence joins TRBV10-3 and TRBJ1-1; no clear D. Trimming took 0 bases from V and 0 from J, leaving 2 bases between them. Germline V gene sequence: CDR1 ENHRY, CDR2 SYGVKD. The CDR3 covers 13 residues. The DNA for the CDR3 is TGTGCCATCAGTGAGTCAGTGAACACTGAAGCTTTCTTT. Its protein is CAISESVNTEAFF.

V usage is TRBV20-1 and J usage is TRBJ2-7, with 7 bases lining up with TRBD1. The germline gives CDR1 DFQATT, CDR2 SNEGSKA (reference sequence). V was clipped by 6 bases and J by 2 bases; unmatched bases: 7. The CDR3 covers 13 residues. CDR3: CSATGTATYEQYV. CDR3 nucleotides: TGCAGTGCAACTGGGACAGCAACCTACGAGCAGTACGTC.

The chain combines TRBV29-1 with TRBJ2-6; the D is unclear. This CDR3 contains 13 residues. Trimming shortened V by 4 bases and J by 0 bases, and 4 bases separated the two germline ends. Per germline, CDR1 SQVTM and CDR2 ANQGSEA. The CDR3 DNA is TGCAGCGTTGTATCCTCTGGGGCCAACGTCCTGACTTTC. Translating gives CSVVSSGANVLTF.

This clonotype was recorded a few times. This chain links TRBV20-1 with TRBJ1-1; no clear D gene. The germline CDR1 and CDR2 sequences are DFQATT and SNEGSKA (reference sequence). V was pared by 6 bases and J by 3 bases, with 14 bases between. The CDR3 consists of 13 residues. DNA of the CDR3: TGCAGTGCCCGGCTCTGGGCAGACACTGAAGCTTTCTTT. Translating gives CSARLWADTEAFF.

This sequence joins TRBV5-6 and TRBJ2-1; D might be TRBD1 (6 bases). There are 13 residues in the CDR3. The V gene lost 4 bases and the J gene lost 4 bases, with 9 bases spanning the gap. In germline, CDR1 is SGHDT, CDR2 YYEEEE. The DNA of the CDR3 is TGTGCCAGCAGCCCGGACAGTTACAATGAGCAGTTCTTC. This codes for CASSPDSYNEQFF.

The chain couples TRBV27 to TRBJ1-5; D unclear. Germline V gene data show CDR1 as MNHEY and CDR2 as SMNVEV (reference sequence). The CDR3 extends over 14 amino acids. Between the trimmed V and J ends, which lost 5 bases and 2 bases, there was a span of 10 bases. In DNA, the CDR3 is TGTGCCAGCAGTGTGACGGTTGGCAATCAGCCCCAGCATTTT. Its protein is CASSVTVGNQPQHF.

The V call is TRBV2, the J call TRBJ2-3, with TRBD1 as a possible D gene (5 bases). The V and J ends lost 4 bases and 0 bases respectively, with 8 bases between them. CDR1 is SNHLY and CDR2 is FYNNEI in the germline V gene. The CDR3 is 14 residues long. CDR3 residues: CASSVDSSTDTQYF. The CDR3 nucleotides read TGTGCCAGCAGTGTCGACAGTAGCACAGATACGCAGTATTTT.

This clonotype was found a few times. This CDR3 reads CASTVGGNLRGWEQYF. In nucleotides, the CDR3 is TGTGCCAGCACCGTAGGGGGGAACCTACGGGGCTGGGAGCAGTACTTC. The chain recombines TRBV4-2 with TRBJ2-7; D possibly uses TRBD1 or TRBD2 (6 bases each). The CDR3 extends over 16 amino acids. The V and J ends lost 7 bases and 7 bases respectively, with 26 bases between them. CDR1 LGHNA and CDR2 YNFKEQ come from the germline V gene.

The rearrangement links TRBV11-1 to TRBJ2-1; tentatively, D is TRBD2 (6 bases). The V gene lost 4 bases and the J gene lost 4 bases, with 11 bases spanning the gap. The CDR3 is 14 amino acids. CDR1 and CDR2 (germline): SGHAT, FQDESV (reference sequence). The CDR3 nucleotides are TGTGCCAGCAGCTCTAGCGCCGCGTACAATGAGCAGTTCTTC. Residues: CASSSSAAYNEQFF.

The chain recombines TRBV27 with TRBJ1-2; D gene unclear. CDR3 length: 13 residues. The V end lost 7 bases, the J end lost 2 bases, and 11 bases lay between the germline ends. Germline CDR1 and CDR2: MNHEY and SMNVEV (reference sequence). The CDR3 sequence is CASKVGTNYGYTF. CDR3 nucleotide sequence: TGTGCCAGCAAAGTTGGAACGAACTATGGCTACACCTTC.

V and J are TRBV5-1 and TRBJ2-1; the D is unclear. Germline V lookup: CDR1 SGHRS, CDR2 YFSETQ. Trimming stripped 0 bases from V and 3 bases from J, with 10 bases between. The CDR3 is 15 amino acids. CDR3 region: CASSLANNFYNEQFF. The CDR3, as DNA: TGCGCCAGCAGCTTGGCTAACAACTTCTACAATGAGCAGTTCTTC.

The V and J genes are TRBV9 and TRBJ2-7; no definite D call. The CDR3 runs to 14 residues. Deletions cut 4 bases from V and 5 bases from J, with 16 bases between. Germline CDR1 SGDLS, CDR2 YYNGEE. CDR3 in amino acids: CASSPEGELHEQYF. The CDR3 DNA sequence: TGTGCCAGCAGCCCAGAAGGAGAACTCCACGAGCAGTACTTC.

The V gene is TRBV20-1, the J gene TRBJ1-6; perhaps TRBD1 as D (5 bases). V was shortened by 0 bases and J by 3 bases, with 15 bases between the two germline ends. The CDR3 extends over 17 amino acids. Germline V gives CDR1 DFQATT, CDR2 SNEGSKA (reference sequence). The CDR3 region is CSARDREGRFYNSPLHF. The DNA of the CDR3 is TGCAGTGCTAGAGATCGTGAGGGGCGGTTCTATAATTCACCCCTCCACTTT.

This chain's CDR3 is CASSPTENQPQHF. The CDR3 bases are TGTGCCAGCAGCCCCACAGAAAATCAGCCCCAGCATTTT. The chain links TRBV6-1 to TRBJ1-5; D ambiguous. V was pared by 6 bases and J by 4 bases, with 10 bases between. This CDR3 is built from 13 residues. Germline CDR1 MNHNS, CDR2 SASEGT.

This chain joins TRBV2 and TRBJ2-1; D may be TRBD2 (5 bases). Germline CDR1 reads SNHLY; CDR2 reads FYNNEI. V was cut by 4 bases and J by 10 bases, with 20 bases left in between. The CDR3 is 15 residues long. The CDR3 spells CASSGGQKAPGEQFF. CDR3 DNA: TGTGCCAGCAGTGGAGGCCAGAAAGCGCCGGGGGAGCAGTTCTTC.

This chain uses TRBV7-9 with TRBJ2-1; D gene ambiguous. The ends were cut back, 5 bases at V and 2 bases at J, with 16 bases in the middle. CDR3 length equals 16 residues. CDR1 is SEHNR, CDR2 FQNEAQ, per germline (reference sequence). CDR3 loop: CASSPGGGMTYNEQFF. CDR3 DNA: TGTGCCAGCAGCCCAGGTGGCGGAATGACCTACAATGAGCAGTTCTTC.

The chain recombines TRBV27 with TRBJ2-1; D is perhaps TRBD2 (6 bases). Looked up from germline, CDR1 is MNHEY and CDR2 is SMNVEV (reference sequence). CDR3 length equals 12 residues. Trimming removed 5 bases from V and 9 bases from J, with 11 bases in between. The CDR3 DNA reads TGTGCCAGCAGTGCCGGAGGGATTGAGCAGTTCTTC. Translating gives CASSAGGIEQFF.

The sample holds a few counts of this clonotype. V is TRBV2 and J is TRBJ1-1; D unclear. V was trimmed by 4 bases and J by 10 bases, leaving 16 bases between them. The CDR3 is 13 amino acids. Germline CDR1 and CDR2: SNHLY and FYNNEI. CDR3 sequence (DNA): TGTGCCAGCAGTGTGGGCGGTTCGGCTGGAGCTTTCTTT. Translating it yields CASSVGGSAGAFF. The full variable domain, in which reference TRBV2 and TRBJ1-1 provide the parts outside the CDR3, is EPEVTQTPSHQVTQMGQEVILRCVPISNHLYFYWYRQILGQKVEFLVSFYNNEISEKSEIFDDQFSVERPDGSNFTLKIRSTKLEDSAMYFCASSVGGSAGAFFGQGTRLTVV.